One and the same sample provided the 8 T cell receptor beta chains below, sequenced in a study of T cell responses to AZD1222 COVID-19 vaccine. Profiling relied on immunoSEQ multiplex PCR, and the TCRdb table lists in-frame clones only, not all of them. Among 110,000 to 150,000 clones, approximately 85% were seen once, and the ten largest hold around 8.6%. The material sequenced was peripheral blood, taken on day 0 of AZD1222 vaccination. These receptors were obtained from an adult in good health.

The CDR3 is CASSLGGGSGEQYF. The CDR3 DNA reads as TGTGCCAGCAGCTTAGGTGGGGGATCCGGCGAGCAGTACTTC. This chain uses TRBV7-6 with TRBJ2-7, with D perhaps TRBD1 or TRBD2 (5 bases each). CDR3 length equals 14 residues. Germline CDR1 is SGHVS and CDR2 is FNYEAQ. V was clipped by 1 base and J by 6 bases, with 13 bases between them.

The CDR3 DNA sequence: TGTGCCAGCTCCACATACCGGGGAGATACGCAGTATTTT. Translating gives CASSTYRGDTQYF. The V call is TRBV18, the J call TRBJ2-3, with D possibly TRBD2 on 5 matching bases. The CDR3 covers 13 residues. V lost 6 bases, J lost 5 bases, and 12 bases lay in between. CDR1 is KGHSH and CDR2 is LQKENI in the germline V gene.

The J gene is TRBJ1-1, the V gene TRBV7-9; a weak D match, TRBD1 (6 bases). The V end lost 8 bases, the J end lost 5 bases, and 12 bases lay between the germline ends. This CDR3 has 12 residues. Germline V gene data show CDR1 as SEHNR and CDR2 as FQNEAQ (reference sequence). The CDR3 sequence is CASGGAGTEAFF. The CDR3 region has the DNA TGTGCCAGCGGGGGGGCTGGGACTGAAGCTTTCTTT.

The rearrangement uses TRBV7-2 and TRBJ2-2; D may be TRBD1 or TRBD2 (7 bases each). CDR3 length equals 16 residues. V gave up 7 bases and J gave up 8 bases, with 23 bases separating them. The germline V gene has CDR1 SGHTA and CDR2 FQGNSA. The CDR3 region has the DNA TGTGCCAGCAACTCACCTCAGGGGGGGGTAACAGGGGAGCTGTTTTTT. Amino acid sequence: CASNSPQGGVTGELFF.

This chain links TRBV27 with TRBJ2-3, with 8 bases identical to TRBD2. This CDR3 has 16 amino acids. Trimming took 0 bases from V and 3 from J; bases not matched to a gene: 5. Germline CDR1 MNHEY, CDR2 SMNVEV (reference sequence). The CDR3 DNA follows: TGTGCCAGCAGTTTATCCCCGGGAGGGTGGACAGATACGCAGTATTTT. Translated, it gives CASSLSPGGWTDTQYF.

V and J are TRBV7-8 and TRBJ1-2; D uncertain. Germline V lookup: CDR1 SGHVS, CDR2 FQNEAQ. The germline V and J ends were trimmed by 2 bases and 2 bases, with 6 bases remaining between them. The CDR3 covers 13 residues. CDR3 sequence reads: CASSLSTNYGYTF. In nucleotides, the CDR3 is TGTGCCAGCAGCTTAAGCACGAACTATGGCTACACCTTC.

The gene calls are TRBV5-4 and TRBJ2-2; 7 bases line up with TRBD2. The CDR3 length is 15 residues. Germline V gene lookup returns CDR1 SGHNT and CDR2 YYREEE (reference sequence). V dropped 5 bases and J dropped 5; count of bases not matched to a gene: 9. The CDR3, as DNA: TGTGCCAGCAGGGGAGGGGTATATGGGACCGGGGAGCTGTTTTTT. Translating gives CASRGGVYGTGELFF.

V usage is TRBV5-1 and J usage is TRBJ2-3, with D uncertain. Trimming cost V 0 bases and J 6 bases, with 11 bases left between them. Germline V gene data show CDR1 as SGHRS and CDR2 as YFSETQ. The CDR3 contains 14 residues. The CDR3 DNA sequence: TGCGCCAGCAGCTTGGCCCGCATGGGGGATACGCAGTATTTT. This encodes CASSLARMGDTQYF.